In this sample, the clone carrying this TCR beta chain turned up many times. The antigen is not known. This sample was included in a study of T-cell reconstitution after alpha-beta-depleted transplantation in children. Researchers prepared the TCRbeta library using unique molecular identifiers, the study reports. TCRdb processed the PCR reads anew with MiXCR; each CDR3 protein has one entry. The sample includes 440,000 or so distinct CDR3 sequences, over 40% of them seen just once. Study-wide results and caveats: Some patients owed their high day-60 TCRbeta diversity to surviving recipient T cells and thymic progenitors. Hyperexpanded clones declined; after one year, newly produced T cells mostly supplied diversity. Reportedly, only several hundred clones from non-depleted graft cells drove alpha-beta T-cell counts at about two months.

The V gene's germline CDR1 is WSHSY and CDR2 SAAADI. The length of the CDR3 is 12 residues. Trimming cost V 6 bases and J 2 bases, with 6 bases left between them. This chain uses TRBV10-2 with TRBJ2-3; D is undetermined. The receptor was derived from a girl aged 2-15 years with aplastic anemia, due to receive a stem cell transplant. The sample consisted of PBMCs, taken before TCRalphabeta/CD19-depleted stem cell transplant. CDR3 coding DNA: TGCGCCAGCAGCGTATTCACAGATACGCAGTATTTT. This gives the protein CASSVFTDTQYF.